This T cell receptor (beta chain) originates from a study of cytomegalovirus exposure and HLA in healthy donors. Concerning this clone itself: Its target is unknown.

The CDR3 consists of 15 residues. Germline V gene sequence: CDR1 KGHSH, CDR2 LQKENI. J was trimmed by 6 bases and V by 4 bases; bases with no gene match: 2. The protocol was immunoSEQ multiplex PCR, while the TCRdb copy is restricted to in-frame clones and leaves out a portion. This sample has tens of thousands of clones, with about 90% found just once. Study results and limitations: In vitro checks showed that three CMV-associated chains really do target CMV antigens. Rarity marked most TCR sequences, yet some public TCRs occurred in many donors. Reported results showed that the classifier diagnosed cytomegalovirus status with high specificity and sensitivity. Cytomegalovirus association was assigned to about 150 TCR beta chains.

The TCR sequence derives from a woman aged 18-29 years in good health and CMV-seropositive. The sequencing sample was made of PBMCs. The chain carries TRBV18 and TRBJ2-2, with 13 bases matching TRBD2. CDR3 loop: CASSQGLAGPGELFF. The CDR3 bases are TGTGCCAGCTCACAGGGACTAGCGGGACCCGGGGAGCTGTTTTTT. Together with reference TRBV18 and TRBJ2-2, the CDR3 gives the full variable domain: NAGVMQNPRHLVRRRGQEARLRCSPMKGHSHVYWYRQLPEEGLKFMVYLQKENIIDESGMPKERFSAEFPKEGPSILRIQQVVRGDSAAYFCASSQGLAGPGELFFGEGSRLTVL.